The clone carrying this T cell receptor beta chain was seen ten or more times. This entry is derived from a study of human T cells and chemical hapten exposure. Time point reported: patch test 2, 6 weeks after DPC sensitization. As for treatment: therapeutic diphenylcyclopropenone sensitization with weekly scalp DPC. As processed by the authors: Samples held a median of 95,638 TCRs, range roughly 20,000–690,600. One entry per CDR3 protein, called by TCRdb with MiXCR from the RACE reads. For this entry, the V and J calls and clone size follow TCRdb and not the study's own pipeline. The sample shows about 78,000 distinct CDR3 sequences, about 9% of them seen only once. This TCR came from a woman aged 50 to 65 with alopecia areata. Some clones in this sample may be carry-over from other donors' samples. The sequencing here drew on whole blood, taken in connection with sensitization to the hapten diphenylcyclopropenone (DPC).

CDR3 sequence reads: CASSQDPQGAGYTF. The CDR3 DNA reads as TGTGCCAGCAGCCAAGATCCCCAGGGGGCTGGCTACACCTTC. The J gene is TRBJ1-2, the V gene TRBV3-1; TRBD1 matches 8 bases. This CDR3 has 14 residues. J was trimmed by 7 bases and V by 0 bases; bases with no gene match: 4. The V gene's germline CDR1 is LGHDT and CDR2 YNNKEL (reference sequence).